This TCR beta chain was obtained from a study of OX40 agonist ivuxolimab in advanced cancers. This clone was recorded once. The CDR3 is 17 amino acids. Germline V CDR1 and CDR2: MNHNS, SASEGT. Here immunoSEQ multiplex PCR was the method, and the copy in TCRdb shows in-frame clones only, minus some. The repertoire consists of more than 85,000 clones, with 90% occurring once and the leading ten covering roughly 1.6%. This sample comprised CD4+ or CD8+ T cells sorted from blood, obtained in a trial of the OX40 agonist ivuxolimab. The receptor was isolated from an adult with an advanced solid tumor such as melanoma, head and neck, liver or kidney cancer. V is TRBV6-1 and J is TRBJ2-5; TRBD2 matches at 8 bases. The DNA matches TRBJ2-7 better at its end, which makes the J call doubtful. CDR3 amino acids: CASSEAIGGGRSNEQYF. CDR3 in DNA: TGTGCCAGCAGTGAAGCCATTGGGGGCGGGAGGTCGAACGAGCAGTACTTC.